This T cell receptor (beta chain) comes out of a study of cytomegalovirus exposure and HLA in healthy donors. With regard to this clone: Its target is not known.

This CDR3 has 18 residues. Germline loops: CDR1 SGHRS, CDR2 YFSETQ. The trim removed 0 bases at V and 0 bases at J, leaving 3 bases unmatched. Whole-study results and caveats: A list of approximately 160 TCR beta chains associated with cytomegalovirus was given. Later analysis identified 16,951 TCR beta sequences associated with HLA alleles, using a false discovery rate threshold of 0.05.

The PCR used 60 Vbeta and 13 Jbeta primers. Using immunoSEQ multiplex PCR, the repertoire was profiled, and TCRdb retains in-frame clones only, with some absent. Found here are 65,000 to 75,000 clones, about two thirds of them singletons; the top ten hold around 17%. The TCR sequence derives from a man aged 35 to 55 in good health and CMV-seropositive. The sequencing input was PBMCs. This chain joins TRBV5-1 and TRBJ2-5; 15 bases agree with TRBD2. CDR3 in DNA: TGCGCCAGCAGCTTGGTAGGACTAGCGGGAGGGTACCAAGAGACCCAGTACTTC. Protein sequence: CASSLVGLAGGYQETQYF.